The present T cell receptor (beta chain) was sequenced within a study of early T cells in non-severe SARS-CoV-2 infection (dated by TCRdb to about 2021). Background on the whole study: Because TCR sequencing relied on bulk RNA taken from unsorted whole blood, pairing of alpha and beta chains was not possible. Overall results and qualifications from the work: VDJdb matching was skewed toward anti-spike CD8 responses, so virus-specific expansions were likely underestimated and private and CD4 specificities were missed.

The library was generated by 5' RACE. The sequencer listed for this sample is NextSeq 500. To correct for sequencing error and PCR bias, the TCR library protocol tagged individual cDNA molecules with unique molecular identifiers. Both TCR alpha and beta chains were sequenced, and tight co-correlation was observed between alpha and beta sequence abundances in each sample. The study's own analysis went as follows. Decombinator V4 was used to perform V gene, J gene and CDR3 annotation of TCR sequences. Expanded TCRs were defined as changing significantly between any two time points under a Poisson model with p below 0.0001. TCR abundances were normalised to the total number of TCRs sequenced per sample and were expressed as counts per million. TRAV1-2 paired with TRAJ12, TRAJ20 or TRAJ33 defined MAIT TCRs, while TRAV10 paired with TRAJ18 defined iNKT TCRs. VDJdb, accessed 1 November 2021, was searched for CMV, EBV and SARS-CoV-2 annotated TCRs, with TCRs annotated for multiple antigens excluded. The raw public data were reprocessed by TCRdb itself: fastp quality trimming at Q25, MiXCR clonotype calling, in-frame beta chains only. Rows are unified per CDR3 protein, each entry keeping the most common DNA and genes. The V and J calls were determined by TCRdb, not by the authors. In all, the sample holds around 30,000 distinct CDR3 sequences, and about 5.7% of those were seen once. The ten biggest clones cover approximately 5.8% of the sample.

The study was a case-control design nested within a healthcare worker cohort in London, UK, with weekly nasopharyngeal swab PCR tests and blood sampling. Healthcare workers were recruited during the week of the UK lockdown, between 23 and 31 March 2020, and followed weekly for up to roughly 16 weeks. From its cysteine to its phenylalanine, the CDR3 spans 18 amino acids. This entry keeps only the CDR3 DNA: 54 bases, framed from base 1. CDR1 and CDR2, looked up from the germline V gene, are SGHTA and FQGTGA. Trimming at the junction amounts to 1 base on V and 2 bases on J, and the germline ends lie 17 bases apart. There are many counts of this clonotype. This receptor's antigen is unknown. No base quality information exists; no much larger clone differs at one position.

Sequenced: whole blood. The TCR originated in an adult who was a healthcare worker with PCR-confirmed SARS-CoV-2 infection or an uninfected control (not recorded which). Recombination joined TRBV7-3 with TRBJ2-2, with a weak D call of TRBD1 (5 bases match). The sequence in DNA is TGTGCCAGCAGCTTAAACCCAGGGCTGAGGTTAAACACCGGGGAGCTGTTTTTT. Its amino acids are CASSLNPGLRLNTGELFF.